One T cell receptor (beta chain) is described in this entry. This receptor's antigen is unknown. It has no much larger one-base neighbor in the sample; base qualities were not kept. The sample comes from a study of blood T cell repertoires in COVID-19 (TCRdb year 2020). General notes on the study: Collaborator samples came from the United States, Italy and Spain and covered acute and convalescent phases of COVID-19. The samples were drawn from the first 160 participants of the ongoing ImmuneRACE study and from roughly 1,300 subjects provided by 6 global collaborators. The prospective study material was composed of cDNA or gDNA derived from T cells, B-cell-depleted T cells, or PBMCs. Deeply sampled blood TCRbeta repertoires from subjects exposed to, actively infected with, or recovered from COVID-19 were included in the dataset. A de-identified subject ID, COVID-19 status, age in years and sex were almost always included in the sample metadata. The repertoires were released in a freely available public database meant as a resource for research on the immune response to SARS-CoV-2. Where available, HLA class I and class II types were obtained from metadata supplied by the sample provider rather than from assay-based typing.

The CDR3 spans 15 residues, from the cysteine through the phenylalanine. CDR3 DNA is the only sequence kept; it has 45 bases, read in frame from the first base. Reading the germline V gene gives CDR1 SGHRS and CDR2 YFSETQ. V has 4 bases trimmed and J has 6 bases trimmed; junction bases matching no gene number 4. The immunoSEQ Assay, a bias-controlled multiplex PCR, was used to amplify TCRbeta CDR3 regions from genomic DNA. From the authors' description of their analysis: The number of nucleated cells in each sample was estimated by amplification of reference gene primers within the assay. To quantify the absolute abundance of each unique TCRbeta CDR3 rearrangement, sequence reads were collapsed and filtered. For each sample, productive Simpson clonality was calculated by taking the square root of Simpson's diversity index across productive rearrangements. Held by TCRdb, this immuneACCESS table contains in-frame sequences only and omits some clones. Under half of the omission traces to an unresolved V gene where checked; the cause of the rest is unknown. The V and J calls and the clone size are those of that table, but D and trimming were determined from the DNA. Counted in this sample were around 170,000 clones; about 87% of them appeared once. Of the sample, under 4.5% is held by the ten largest clones.

Each collaborating institution followed its own protocols to collect whole blood in K2EDTA tubes. For TCRbeta analysis, collaborators shipped samples as frozen whole blood, isolated PBMCs, or DNA extracted from either of those sample types. Points the paper makes about the study in general: Clinical and demographic metadata were provided uncurated, with the amount varying by source and participant.

The sequenced material came from peripheral blood. This clonotype was sampled from a woman between 25 and 40 years old with acute or convalescent COVID-19. The V and J genes are TRBV5-1 and TRBJ2-7, and 16 junctional nucleotides match TRBD2. This receptor carries the CDR3 CASSLGLAGGSEQYF. The DNA reads TGCGCCAGCAGCCTGGGACTAGCGGGAGGGTCCGAGCAGTACTTC.